This T cell receptor beta chain was sequenced for a study of cytomegalovirus exposure and HLA in healthy donors. Study details: The 120 or so validation repertoires and the approximately 690 first-cohort repertoires shared a platform, a later analysis reported. Study-wide findings and caveats: Per published reports, the classifier diagnosed cytomegalovirus status with high specificity and sensitivity. Researchers counted over 150 TCR beta chains as cytomegalovirus-associated.

Measured with immunoSEQ multiplex PCR; TCRdb has only the in-frame clones, and not every one. The repertoire has 150,000 to 200,000 clones, approximately 88% of them found once; the top ten carry roughly 7%. The sample holds one count of this clone. The target antigen is unknown. Germline CDR1 SGDLS, CDR2 YYNGEE. V dropped 4 bases and J dropped 0; count of bases not matched to a gene: 4. The CDR3 consists of 15 residues. The TCR was taken from a young man in good health and CMV-seropositive. The genes are TRBV9 and TRBJ1-1, with 9 bases that match TRBD1. The sample comprised PBMCs. CDR3 nucleotide sequence: TGTGCCAGCAGCCCCCGGACAGGGGTGAACACTGAAGCTTTCTTT. Translating it yields CASSPRTGVNTEAFF.